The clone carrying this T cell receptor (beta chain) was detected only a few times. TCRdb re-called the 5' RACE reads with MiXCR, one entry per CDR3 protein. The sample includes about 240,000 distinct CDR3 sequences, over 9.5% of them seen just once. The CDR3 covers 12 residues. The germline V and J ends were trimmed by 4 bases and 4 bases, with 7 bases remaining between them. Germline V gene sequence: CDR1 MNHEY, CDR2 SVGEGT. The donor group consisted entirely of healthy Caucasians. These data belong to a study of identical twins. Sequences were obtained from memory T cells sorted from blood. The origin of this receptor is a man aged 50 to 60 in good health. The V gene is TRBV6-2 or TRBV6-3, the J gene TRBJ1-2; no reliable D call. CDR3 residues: CASSFSVYGYTF. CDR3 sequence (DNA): TGTGCCAGCAGTTTTTCTGTCTATGGCTACACCTTC.